Below are 28 T cell receptor beta chains sequenced from a single sample in a study of shared clonotypes between healthy human individuals. CD8 cells classed as naive were CD45RO-negative and positively selected for CCR7, excluding terminally differentiated effector memory CD45RA+ cells. The assay was immunoSEQ multiplex PCR, and TCRdb's table has in-frame clones only and misses some. The sample yields more than 2 million clones, about 93% seen once. The sequenced sample was naive CD8+ T cells from PBMCs. The receptors originated from a man aged 18 to 30 in good health. Some clones in this sample may be carry-over from other donors' samples.

The CDR3 sequence: CASSDIPGQGPANEKLFF. The CDR3 nucleotides are TGTGCCAGCAGCGATATACCGGGACAGGGCCCCGCTAATGAAAAACTGTTTTTT. The chain has TRBV7-9 and TRBJ1-4, with 9 bases lining up with TRBD1. CDR1 and CDR2 (germline): SEHNR, FQNEAQ (reference sequence). The CDR3 extends over 18 amino acids. The trim removed 5 bases at V and 3 bases at J, leaving 13 bases unmatched.

The chain is built from TRBV4-2 and TRBJ2-1; D remains ambiguous. The CDR3 sequence is 13 residues long. Between the trimmed V and J ends, which lost 11 bases and 2 bases, there was a span of 13 bases. The germline CDR1 and CDR2 sequences are LGHNA and YNFKEQ. The CDR3, as DNA: TGTGCCGGTTCGACGGTTCCCTACAATGAGCAGTTCTTC. Amino acid sequence: CAGSTVPYNEQFF.

This clone was found a few times. The sample contains more than one DNA sequence encoding this CDR3. The chain joins TRBV28 to TRBJ1-1; D gene ambiguous. The CDR3 extends over 11 amino acids. V dropped 1 base and J dropped 6 bases, with 3 bases sitting between them. CDR1 is MDHEN and CDR2 is SYDVKM in the germline V gene. The CDR3 loop is CASSLSAEAFF. CDR3 DNA: TGTGCCAGCAGTTTATCGGCTGAAGCTTTCTTT. Variable domain in full (rest from reference TRBV28 and TRBJ1-1): DVKVTQSSRYLVKRTGEKVFLECVQDMDHENMFWYRQDPGLGLRLIYFSYDVKMKEKGDIPEGYSVSREKKERFSLILESASTNQTSMYLCASSLSAEAFFGQGTRLTVV.

The chain has TRBV11-2 and TRBJ2-7; D call uncertain. Germline V gives CDR1 SGHAT, CDR2 FQNNGV. Deletions cut 5 bases from V and 4 bases from J, with 15 bases between. CDR3 size: 14 residues. The CDR3: CASSHLRAGYEQYF. Written as DNA, the CDR3 is TGTGCCAGCAGCCACCTCCGGGCAGGTTACGAGCAGTACTTC.

The V gene is TRBV27, the J gene TRBJ2-6, with D perhaps TRBD2 (6 bases). The CDR3 contains 18 residues. Germline V CDR1 and CDR2: MNHEY, SMNVEV (reference sequence). The V end lost 1 base, the J end lost 2 bases, and 15 bases lay between the germline ends. The CDR3: CASSLFGGGGTGANVLTF. DNA of the CDR3: TGTGCCAGCAGTTTATTTGGGGGAGGTGGGACTGGGGCCAACGTCCTGACTTTC. Full variable domain (rest looked up from reference TRBV27 and TRBJ2-6): EAQVTQNPRYLITVTGKKLTVTCSQNMNHEYMSWYRQDPGLGLRQIYYSMNVEVTDKGDVPEGYKVSRKEKRNFPLILESPSPNQTSLYFCASSLFGGGGTGANVLTFGAGSRLTVL.

The chain employs TRBV29-1 and TRBJ2-1; TRBD1 matches at 10 bases. The V gene's germline CDR1 is SQVTM and CDR2 ANQGSEA. CDR3 length: 13 residues. V lost 6 bases, J lost 8 bases, and 7 bases stayed unmatched. The CDR3 here is CSVAGQGKDEQFF. The CDR3 region has the DNA TGCAGCGTAGCGGGACAGGGGAAGGATGAGCAGTTCTTC.

Regarding this clone: The sample has other DNA sequences that encode this CDR3 too. J is TRBJ2-7 and V is TRBV6-5; D is unresolved. Trimming cost V 0 bases and J 4 bases, with 4 bases left between them. Looked up from germline, CDR1 is MNHEY and CDR2 is SVGAGI. The CDR3 runs to 12 residues. CDR3 in DNA: TGTGCCAGCAGTTACTCTCCTTACGAGCAGTACTTC. It is translated as CASSYSPYEQYF.

This clone appeared a single time. V gene TRBV29-1 combines with J gene TRBJ2-1; D might be TRBD2 (5 bases). V was trimmed by 5 bases and J by 0 bases, leaving 11 bases between them. This CDR3 has 14 residues. Germline CDR1 and CDR2: SQVTM and ANQGSEA. CDR3 nucleotide sequence: TGCAGCGTTCTTTCACGGGACTCCTACAATGAGCAGTTCTTC. This encodes CSVLSRDSYNEQFF.

This chain uses TRBV6-5 with TRBJ1-2; the D gene is possibly TRBD1 (5 bases). CDR3 length: 16 amino acids. Germline CDR1 MNHEY, CDR2 SVGAGI. V dropped 0 bases and J dropped 4 bases, with 15 bases sitting between them. In nucleotides, the CDR3 is TGTGCCAGCAGTTACTCGGTGGGGCAGAGGACCTATGGCTACACCTTC. It codes for CASSYSVGQRTYGYTF.

A note on this clone: Different DNA sequences within this sample yield the same CDR3. The chain is built from TRBV9 and TRBJ2-7; D may be TRBD1 or TRBD2 (6 bases each). Germline loops: CDR1 SGDLS, CDR2 YYNGEE. Deletions cut 3 bases from V and 2 bases from J, with 15 bases between. The CDR3 sequence is 15 residues long. The CDR3 DNA follows: TGTGCCAGCAGCGAGGGGGGCGGAACCCCCTACGAGCAGTACTTC. It yields the protein CASSEGGGTPYEQYF.

V is TRBV14 and J is TRBJ2-5; 9 nucleotides agree with TRBD2. Gene TRBJ2-7 matches the end of the DNA better, so the J call may be wrong. CDR3 size: 15 residues. The V gene's germline CDR1 is SGHDN and CDR2 FVKESK. CDR3 sequence (DNA): TGTGCCAGCAGTGAAGGGCTAGCGGGGAACTACGAGCAGTACTTC. Its translation: CASSEGLAGNYEQYF.

CDR3 amino acids: CATNRDRGVYEQYF. The DNA for the CDR3 is TGTGCCACCAACCGGGACAGGGGAGTCTACGAGCAGTACTTC. The chain couples TRBV13 to TRBJ2-7, with TRBD1 identical over 10 bases. CDR3 length equals 14 residues. J gave up 3 bases and V 10 bases, and 9 bases lay outside the gene matches. From germline, CDR1 is PRHDT and CDR2 FYEKMQ (reference sequence).

The chain is built from TRBV7-9 and TRBJ2-7; 7 bases match TRBD1. Germline V gives CDR1 SEHNR, CDR2 FQNEAQ (reference sequence). V lost 11 bases to trimming and J lost 0 bases; unmatched junction nucleotides: 1. The CDR3 is made up of 11 amino acids. The CDR3: CAGDSSYEQYF. CDR3 nucleotide sequence: TGTGCCGGGGACAGCTCCTACGAGCAGTACTTC.

Details on this clone: Other DNA sequences in this specimen translate into the identical CDR3. The chain combines TRBV11-2 with TRBJ2-1; D is unresolved. The V gene's germline CDR1 is SGHAT and CDR2 FQNNGV. The V and J ends lost 1 base and 5 bases respectively, with 3 bases between them. This CDR3 is built from 12 residues. Written as DNA, the CDR3 is TGTGCCAGCAGCTTAGTTCACAATGAGCAGTTCTTC. It specifies CASSLVHNEQFF.

This clone was seen just once. The sample has other DNA sequences that encode this CDR3 too. The V gene is TRBV10-3, the J gene TRBJ2-7; TRBD2 is a possible D gene (5 bases). The CDR3 runs 13 residues. Germline V CDR1 and CDR2: ENHRY, SYGVKD. The ends were cut back, 7 bases at V and 3 bases at J, with 13 bases in the middle. CDR3 sequence: CAITRESSYEQYF. The CDR3 coding sequence is TGTGCCATCACTAGGGAGAGTAGCTACGAGCAGTACTTC.

This chain links TRBV28 with TRBJ2-5; D is possibly TRBD2 (5 bases). This CDR3 contains 17 residues. Trimming removed 5 bases at V and 4 bases at J, with 23 bases between. Germline CDR1 MDHEN, CDR2 SYDVKM. CDR3: CASSPSYRLSGRETQYF. CDR3 sequence (DNA): TGTGCCAGCAGTCCCTCCTACCGTCTCTCGGGGAGAGAGACCCAGTACTTC.

The chain combines TRBV29-1 with TRBJ1-2; TRBD1 aligns across 12 bases. The J segment lost 8 bases and the V segment lost 3 bases, leaving 4 bases of the junction unmatched. This CDR3 comprises 13 residues. Germline V lookup: CDR1 SQVTM, CDR2 ANQGSEA. CDR3 region: CSVEGQGAEGYTF. Written as DNA, the CDR3 is TGCAGCGTTGAGGGACAGGGGGCAGAAGGCTACACCTTC. Complete variable domain (other parts from reference TRBV29-1 and TRBJ1-2): SAVISQKPSRDICQRGTSLTIQCQVDSQVTMMFWYRQQPGQSLTLIATANQGSEATYESGFVIDKFPISRPNLTFSTLTVSNMSPEDSSIYLCSVEGQGAEGYTFGSGTRLTVV.

The rearrangement joins TRBV27 to TRBJ2-1; 9 bases are shared with TRBD1. The CDR3 sequence is 15 residues long. From germline, CDR1 is MNHEY and CDR2 SMNVEV (reference sequence). Losses at the gene ends were 5 bases for V and 6 bases for J; bases not matched to a gene: 8. In DNA, the CDR3 is TGTGCCAGCAGTCCTCCGGGACAGGGTGGCAATGAGCAGTTCTTC. Encoded protein: CASSPPGQGGNEQFF.

The chain uses TRBV10-3 and TRBJ1-2; 8 positions match TRBD1. V lost 2 bases and J lost 8; bases outside the gene matches: 4. CDR1 ENHRY and CDR2 SYGVKD come from the germline V gene. The CDR3 sequence is 13 residues long. The CDR3: CAISEGQGGGYTF. CDR3 DNA sequence: TGTGCCATCAGTGAGGGACAGGGCGGAGGCTACACCTTC.

V and J are TRBV5-6 and TRBJ2-7, with 11 positions matching TRBD2. Looked up from germline, CDR1 is SGHDT and CDR2 is YYEEEE. The CDR3 covers 14 residues. The V gene end was trimmed by 7 bases and the J gene end by 7 bases; junction bases not matched to a gene: 10. The CDR3 coding sequence is TGTGCCAGCTCCCGACTAGCGGGAAGGTATGAGCAGTACTTC. It specifies CASSRLAGRYEQYF.

Concerning this clone: Other DNA sequences within the sample encode an identical CDR3. The V and J genes are TRBV4-3 and TRBJ1-1, with D uncertain. Trimming stripped 0 bases from V and 5 bases from J, with 7 bases between. The germline gives CDR1 LGHNA, CDR2 YSLEER. The CDR3 length is 13 residues. DNA for the CDR3: TGCGCCAGCAGCCAAGATGTTGAAACTGAAGCTTTCTTT. Translating it yields CASSQDVETEAFF.

There are a few counts of this clone. The chain joins TRBV19 to TRBJ1-2; D is possibly TRBD1 (5 bases). The V end was cut by 4 bases, the J end by 6 bases, with 18 bases between. Germline V gene data show CDR1 as LNHDA and CDR2 as SQIVND (reference sequence). The CDR3 runs to 15 residues. CDR3 region: CASSSPRPGLDGYTF. For the CDR3, the DNA is TGTGCCAGTAGTAGCCCCCGGCCAGGGCTTGATGGCTACACCTTC.

V gene TRBV7-9 combines with J gene TRBJ2-5, with D perhaps matching TRBD1 or TRBD2 (5 bases each). V was clipped by 3 bases and J by 5 bases, with 13 bases between them. This CDR3 spans 14 amino acids. Per germline, CDR1 SEHNR and CDR2 FQNEAQ (reference sequence). CDR3 sequence (DNA): TGTGCCAGCAGCTTTGGACAACCGGGGGAGACCCAGTACTTC. Residues: CASSFGQPGETQYF.

This clone appeared once. The rearrangement joins TRBV27 to TRBJ2-5, with D maybe TRBD2 (6 bases). The V end lost 1 base, the J end lost 1 base, and 10 bases lay between the germline ends. The CDR3 covers 15 residues. Germline-derived CDR1 and CDR2 are MNHEY and SMNVEV (reference sequence). CDR3 loop: CASSLFAGPQETQYF. In DNA form, the CDR3 reads TGTGCCAGCAGTTTATTTGCGGGGCCCCAAGAGACCCAGTACTTC.

This sequence joins TRBV29-1 and TRBJ2-1; tentative D call: TRBD1 (5 bases). The CDR3 runs to 13 residues. V was trimmed by 8 bases and J by 8 bases, leaving 19 bases between them. From germline, CDR1 is SQVTM and CDR2 ANQGSEA. CDR3 nucleotide sequence: TGCAGCCTTTACAGGCCGGGTATCTATGAGCAGTTCTTC. It is translated as CSLYRPGIYEQFF.

The chain couples TRBV4-3 to TRBJ2-1, with TRBD2 matching over 7 bases. Germline CDR1 reads LGHNA; CDR2 reads YSLEER. V shed 4 bases, J shed 6 bases, and the junction held 6 bases outside the gene matches. The CDR3 covers 14 residues. CDR3 sequence: CASSLGGVANEQFF. The CDR3 nucleotides are TGCGCCAGCAGCCTTGGGGGGGTGGCCAATGAGCAGTTCTTC.

The chain joins TRBV27 to TRBJ2-2; TRBD2 is a possible D gene (7 bases). Trimming left V 2 bases short and J 4 bases short, with 17 bases between. The CDR3 consists of 17 residues. Germline lookup yields CDR1 MNHEY and CDR2 SMNVEV (reference sequence). CDR3: CASSLRFRGAATGELFF. The CDR3 DNA is TGTGCCAGCAGTTTACGGTTCCGGGGGGCGGCCACCGGGGAGCTGTTTTTT.

V and J are TRBV7-3 and TRBJ1-1; D call uncertain. Deletions cut 2 bases from V and 2 bases from J, with 15 bases between. Germline loops: CDR1 SGHTA, CDR2 FQGTGA. The CDR3 consists of 16 residues. The CDR3 is CASSLYKMGGNTEAFF. DNA of the CDR3: TGTGCCAGCAGCTTATATAAGATGGGTGGTAACACTGAAGCTTTCTTT. Complete variable domain (other parts from reference TRBV7-3 and TRBJ1-1): GAGVSQTPSNKVTEKGKYVELRCDPISGHTALYWYRQSLGQGPEFLIYFQGTGAADDSGLPNDRFFAVRPEGSVSTLKIQRTERGDSAVYLCASSLYKMGGNTEAFFGQGTRLTVV.